This TCR beta chain was captured by sequencing in a study of cytomegalovirus exposure and HLA in healthy donors. PCR amplification relied on 60 Vbeta primers (plus 13 Jbeta primers). Measured with immunoSEQ multiplex PCR; TCRdb has only the in-frame clones, and not every one. The sample has 75,000 to 100,000 clones, about 82% seen once. Regarding the study as a whole: TCR beta V segments were, for the most part, productive about 87% or about 30% of the time in an earlier analysis.

Turning to this clone: Its antigen is currently unknown.

Sequencing was carried out using PBMCs. This TCR came from a man aged 25-40 years in good health and CMV-seronegative.

CDR3 residues: CASSWGVAYEQYF. In nucleotides, the CDR3 is TGTGCCAGCAGCTGGGGGGTAGCCTACGAGCAGTACTTC. The chain couples TRBV5-6 to TRBJ2-7; a weak D match, TRBD2 (6 bases). V was trimmed by 3 bases and J by 2 bases, leaving 9 bases between them. CDR3 length equals 13 residues. The germline gives CDR1 SGHDT, CDR2 YYEEEE.